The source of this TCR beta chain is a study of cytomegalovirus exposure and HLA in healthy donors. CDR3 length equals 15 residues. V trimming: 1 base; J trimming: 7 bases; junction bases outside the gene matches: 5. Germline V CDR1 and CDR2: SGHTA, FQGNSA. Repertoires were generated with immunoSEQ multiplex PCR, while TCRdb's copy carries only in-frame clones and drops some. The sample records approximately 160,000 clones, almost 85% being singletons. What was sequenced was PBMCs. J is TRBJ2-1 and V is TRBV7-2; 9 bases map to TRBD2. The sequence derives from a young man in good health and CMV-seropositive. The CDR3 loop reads CASSLEGTSRNEQFF. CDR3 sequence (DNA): TGTGCCAGCAGCTTAGAGGGGACTAGCAGGAATGAGCAGTTCTTC. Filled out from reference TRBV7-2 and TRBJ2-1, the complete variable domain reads GAGVSQSPSNKVTEKGKDVELRCDPISGHTALYWYRQSLGQGLEFLIYFQGNSAPDKSGLPSDRFSAERTGGSVSTLTIQRTQQEDSAVYLCASSLEGTSRNEQFFGPGTRLTVL.